These 22 T cell receptor beta chains were all obtained from the same sample, sequenced in a study of ipilimumab plus nivolumab after autologous stem cell transplantation (dated by TCRdb to 2020 to 2023). Libraries were built with the immunoSEQ multiplex PCR assay. TCRdb took this table from immuneACCESS and kept in-frame rearrangements with V and J called. Such tables lack part of the clones; where checked against another copy, unresolved V genes explain under half of the gap, and the rest is unexplained. This sample comprises some 17,000 clones, about 77% of them detected only once. The ten largest clones add up to roughly a tenth of the sample. The source material was PBMCs, sampled in a trial of ipilimumab plus nivolumab as post-transplant consolidation. The receptors originated from a male donor with diffuse large B-cell lymphoma.

The V call is TRBV2, the J call TRBJ2-5, with D unresolved. Near its end, the DNA agrees better with TRBJ2-7, so the J call may be wrong. This CDR3 comprises 12 residues. Germline V gene sequence: CDR1 SNHLY, CDR2 FYNNEI. The chain's CDR3 is CASSPDTYEQYF. For the CDR3, the DNA is TGTGCCAGCAGCCCCGACACCTACGAGCAGTACTTC.

Remarks on this clone: Because the CDR3's place on the DNA is in doubt, the DNA is left out and the CDR3 is given as listed by TCRdb. The chain couples TRBV21-1 to TRBJ2-7. TRBV21-1 is noted as a pseudogene. Counting both end residues, the CDR3 totals 19 amino acids. The CDR3 loop reads CASSRRSYVAAGSSYEQYF.

The chain uses TRBV7-8 and TRBJ1-3; the D gene is possibly TRBD1 (5 bases). The CDR3 contains 16 residues. Trimming shortened V by 3 bases and J by 7 bases, and 19 bases separated the two germline ends. Germline V gene lookup returns CDR1 SGHVS and CDR2 FQNEAQ. Written as DNA, the CDR3 is TGTGCCAGCAGCTTGCCCGCCTGGGACGGCCTGAACACCATATATTTT. The encoded protein is CASSLPAWDGLNTIYF.

The chain uses TRBV10-3 and TRBJ1-1; D is unresolved. V was pared by 1 base and J by 4 bases, with 10 bases between. This CDR3 is 14 amino acids long. Germline assignment: CDR1 ENHRY and CDR2 SYGVKD. CDR3 residues: CAISEFGVGTEAFF. CDR3 bases: TGTGCCATCAGTGAGTTTGGGGTGGGCACTGAAGCTTTCTTT.

This clone has only a few counts. The chain uses TRBV7-8 and TRBJ2-3, with a weak D call TRBD1 (5 bases). Germline CDR1 reads SGHVS; CDR2 reads FQNEAQ. Trimming pared 4 bases from V and 6 bases from J, leaving 11 bases between. This CDR3 is 13 amino acids long. The CDR3 loop reads CASSSYKGDTQYF. The DNA for the CDR3 is TGTGCCAGCAGCTCCTACAAGGGGGATACGCAGTATTTT.

V usage is TRBV7-8 and J usage is TRBJ1-6; 8 bases fit TRBD1. CDR1 and CDR2 from the germline V gene are SGHVS and FQNEAQ. There are 17 residues in the CDR3. V shed 3 bases, J shed 5 bases, and the junction held 9 bases outside the gene matches. DNA of the CDR3: TGTGCCAGCAGCTTCCCGGACAGGGTAGAGGATAATTCACCCCTCCACTTT. This encodes CASSFPDRVEDNSPLHF. Based on the CDR3 plus reference TRBV7-8 and TRBJ1-6, the full variable domain is GAGVSQSPRYKVAKRGQDVALRCDPISGHVSLFWYQQALGQGPEFLTYFQNEAQLDKSGLPSDRFFAERPEGSVSTLKIQRTQQEDSAVYLCASSFPDRVEDNSPLHFGNGTRLTVT.

The chain uses TRBV11-3 and TRBJ2-3; D tentatively reads TRBD1 or TRBD2 (6 bases each). The CDR3 is 13 residues long. Germline loops: CDR1 SGHNT, CDR2 YENEEA. Trimming took 1 base from V and 6 from J, leaving 8 bases between them. The CDR3 loop is CASSLAGADTQYF. The CDR3 DNA is TGTGCCAGCAGCTTAGCGGGGGCGGATACGCAGTATTTT.

J is TRBJ2-1 and V is TRBV11-2; maybe TRBD2 (5 bases). Deletions cut 4 bases from V and 8 bases from J, with 18 bases between. The germline CDR1 and CDR2 sequences are SGHAT and FQNNGV. This CDR3 has 15 amino acids. The CDR3 sequence: CASSSGVQPAYEQFF. The CDR3 DNA follows: TGTGCCAGCAGCTCCGGGGTACAGCCGGCGTATGAGCAGTTCTTC.

The CDR3 DNA sequence: TGTGCCAGCAGCTGGGACAGAGATAATGAAAAACTGTTTTTT. Translation gives CASSWDRDNEKLFF. The genes are TRBV5-5 and TRBJ1-4; TRBD1 aligns across 7 bases. The CDR3 consists of 14 residues. Losses at the gene ends were 3 bases for V and 4 bases for J; bases not matched to a gene: 3. CDR1 is SGHKS, CDR2 YYEKEE, per germline (reference sequence).

This clone has only one observation. The chain links TRBV5-1 to TRBJ2-5, with D perhaps TRBD1 (6 bases). Germline V gene lookup returns CDR1 SGHRS and CDR2 YFSETQ. This CDR3 comprises 16 residues. V was shortened by 7 bases and J by 1 base, with 20 bases between the two germline ends. The CDR3 spells CASSELVGAAQETQYF. In DNA form, the CDR3 reads TGCGCCAGCTCGGAACTTGTGGGGGCGGCCCAAGAGACCCAGTACTTC. Together with reference TRBV5-1 and TRBJ2-5, the CDR3 gives the full variable domain: KAGVTQTPRYLIKTRGQQVTLSCSPISGHRSVSWYQQTPGQGLQFLFEYFSETQRNKGNFPGRFSGRQFSNSRSEMNVSTLELGDSALYLCASSELVGAAQETQYFGPGTRLLVL.

Only a few counts were recorded for this clone. V usage is TRBV4-3 and J usage is TRBJ1-2, with 7 bases aligning to TRBD1. The CDR3 loop spans 15 amino acids. Looked up from germline, CDR1 is LGHNA and CDR2 is YSLEER. V lost 4 bases, J lost 1 base, and 6 bases stayed unmatched. CDR3 sequence reads: CASSLTQGSNYGYTF. CDR3 sequence (DNA): TGCGCCAGCAGCCTAACACAGGGGAGTAACTATGGCTACACCTTC.

The V call is TRBV10-1, the J call TRBJ1-1; maybe TRBD1 (6 bases). Between the trimmed V and J ends, which lost 3 bases and 1 base, there was a span of 9 bases. CDR3 length equals 14 residues. Germline V gene lookup returns CDR1 WNHNN and CDR2 SYGVQD (reference sequence). The chain's CDR3 is CASSDGGSNTEAFF. The CDR3 nucleotides are TGCGCCAGCAGTGACGGGGGCTCGAACACTGAAGCTTTCTTT.

This clone was seen just once. This rearrangement joins TRBV2 to TRBJ1-1, with D hard to call. V lost 0 bases and J 4 bases, leaving 6 bases between the germline ends. Germline lookup yields CDR1 SNHLY and CDR2 FYNNEI. This CDR3 is 13 amino acids long. The CDR3 spells CASSEAGITEAFF. The CDR3 coding sequence is TGTGCCAGCAGTGAAGCGGGAATCACTGAAGCTTTCTTT.

The gene calls are TRBV5-1 and TRBJ1-2; D may be TRBD1 (5 bases). V lost 5 bases and J lost 0, with 11 bases in between. CDR1 is SGHRS and CDR2 is YFSETQ in the germline V gene. This CDR3 spans 14 amino acids. Written as DNA, the CDR3 is TGCGCCAGCAGGAATGGGGGTTCTAACTATGGCTACACCTTC. Its translation: CASRNGGSNYGYTF.

The rearrangement joins TRBV5-5 to TRBJ1-2; D is unresolved. The V and J ends lost 0 bases and 8 bases respectively, with 11 bases between them. This CDR3 has 13 amino acids. The germline gives CDR1 SGHKS, CDR2 YYEKEE (reference sequence). The CDR3 loop reads CASSLDLLSGYTF. Written as DNA, the CDR3 is TGTGCCAGCAGCTTGGACCTTTTATCCGGCTACACCTTC. The full variable domain, completed using reference TRBV5-5 and TRBJ1-2, is DAGVTQSPTHLIKTRGQQVTLRCSPISGHKSVSWYQQVLGQGPQFIFQYYEKEERGRGNFPDRFSARQFPNYSSELNVNALLLGDSALYLCASSLDLLSGYTFGSGTRLTVV.

The rearrangement joins TRBV7-2 to TRBJ2-1, with 7 bases identical to TRBD2. V lost 2 bases and J lost 9; bases outside the gene matches: 16. Germline V gene lookup returns CDR1 SGHTA and CDR2 FQGNSA. The CDR3 spans 17 residues. The CDR3 coding sequence is TGTGCCAGCAGCTTAATCCGACTAGCAGGCCAGGGAGCTGAGCAGTTCTTC. Its translation: CASSLIRLAGQGAEQFF.

The genes are TRBV6-1 and TRBJ2-1, with TRBD2 identical over 13 bases. This CDR3 contains 16 residues. The V gene end was trimmed by 3 bases and the J gene end by 8 bases; junction bases not matched to a gene: 7. Germline assignment: CDR1 MNHNS and CDR2 SASEGT. The CDR3 DNA reads as TGTGCCAGCAGTGATCGAGGACTAGCGGGGGTCGATGAGCAGTTCTTC. Protein product: CASSDRGLAGVDEQFF.

The V gene is TRBV19, the J gene TRBJ2-3, with TRBD1 as a possible D gene (6 bases). Germline V gene lookup returns CDR1 LNHDA and CDR2 SQIVND (reference sequence). The V gene lost 7 bases and the J gene lost 2 bases, with 19 bases spanning the gap. The CDR3 extends over 16 amino acids. The CDR3 reads CASNARLNRDTDTQYF. The DNA for the CDR3 is TGTGCCAGTAATGCTCGGCTGAACAGGGACACAGATACGCAGTATTTT. Full variable domain (outside the CDR3, taken from reference TRBV19 and TRBJ2-3): DGGITQSPKYLFRKEGQNVTLSCEQNLNHDAMYWYRQDPGQGLRLIYYSQIVNDFQKGDIAEGYSVSREKKESFPLTVTSAQKNPTAFYLCASNARLNRDTDTQYFGPGTRLTVL.

V and J are TRBV20-1 and TRBJ2-1; D unclear. V was cut by 4 bases and J by 7 bases, with 8 bases left in between. The CDR3 is 11 residues long. Germline V lookup: CDR1 DFQATT, CDR2 SNEGSKA (reference sequence). The CDR3 here is CSATRANEQFF. In DNA, the CDR3 is TGCAGTGCTACTAGGGCAAATGAGCAGTTCTTC.

The chain uses TRBV7-9 and TRBJ2-5, with a tentative D call TRBD2 (6 bases). Trimming took off 7 bases at V and 9 bases at J, with 15 bases between the two ends. The CDR3 extends over 12 amino acids. The germline gives CDR1 SEHNR, CDR2 FQNEAQ (reference sequence). The CDR3 loop is CASNPSPGAQYF. CDR3 in DNA: TGTGCCAGCAACCCCTCGCCGGGGGCCCAGTACTTC.

The chain uses TRBV29-1 and TRBJ2-1; 8 bases are a match to TRBD2. Germline lookup yields CDR1 SQVTM and CDR2 ANQGSEA. V shed 1 base, J shed 1 base, and the junction held 6 bases outside the gene matches. The CDR3 is 16 amino acids. The CDR3 spells CSVEVHRGGSYNEQFF. In DNA, the CDR3 is TGCAGCGTTGAAGTTCATCGGGGGGGTTCCTACAATGAGCAGTTCTTC.

This chain uses TRBV7-2 with TRBJ2-7; 10 bases align to TRBD2. This CDR3 spans 16 amino acids. Germline V CDR1 and CDR2: SGHTA, FQGNSA. V was pared by 5 bases and J by 4 bases, with 11 bases of the junction left unmatched. CDR3 in amino acids: CASSRTERGGRYEQYF. The CDR3 nucleotides are TGTGCCAGCAGCCGTACTGAGCGGGGGGGCCGGTACGAGCAGTACTTC.